The next 4 T cell receptor beta chains were all read from a single sample in a study of shared clonotypes between healthy human individuals. CD8 cells classed as naive were CD45RO-negative and positively selected for CCR7, excluding terminally differentiated effector memory CD45RA+ cells. Libraries were prepared by immunoSEQ multiplex PCR; TCRdb keeps only in-frame clonotypes and omits some of them. The sample contains 760,000 or so clones, 90% to 97% of which appear only once. The sample consisted of naive CD8+ T cells sorted from blood. These receptors were obtained from a man aged 30 to 45 in good health.

V is TRBV5-6 and J is TRBJ1-5; D is perhaps TRBD1 (6 bases). Trimming stripped 1 base from V and 3 bases from J, with 14 bases between. The CDR3 spans 16 residues. The germline V gene encodes CDR1 SGHDT and CDR2 YYEEEE. The CDR3 DNA reads TGTGCCAGCAGCTTGTCGTGGCAGGGGAACAATCAGCCCCAGCATTTT. It translates to CASSLSWQGNNQPQHF.

The chain carries TRBV9 and TRBJ2-3; D is possibly TRBD2 (5 bases). V was clipped by 0 bases and J by 6 bases, with 14 bases between them. Per germline, CDR1 SGDLS and CDR2 YYNGEE. CDR3 length equals 15 residues. The chain's CDR3 is CASSVGITGGDTQYF. CDR3 DNA: TGTGCCAGCAGCGTAGGGATAACCGGAGGCGATACGCAGTATTTT.

J is TRBJ2-2 and V is TRBV27; tentatively, D is TRBD1 (6 bases). The CDR3 extends over 15 amino acids. Germline lookup yields CDR1 MNHEY and CDR2 SMNVEV (reference sequence). Trimming pared 0 bases from V and 6 bases from J, leaving 11 bases between. CDR3 in amino acids: CASSLSAGVAGELFF. CDR3 DNA sequence: TGTGCCAGCAGTTTATCTGCAGGGGTCGCCGGGGAGCTGTTTTTT.

The V and J genes are TRBV7-2 and TRBJ2-1; TRBD1 matches 9 bases. CDR1 is SGHTA, CDR2 FQGNSA, per germline. CDR3 size: 18 residues. J lost 4 bases, V lost 2 bases, and 12 bases had no gene match. The CDR3 bases are TGTGCCAGCAGCTTAACACAGGGGGCCTATAGTGAATACAATGAGCAGTTCTTC. Protein sequence: CASSLTQGAYSEYNEQFF.